Below are 25 T cell receptor beta chains sequenced from a single sample in a study of shared clonotypes between healthy human individuals. Libraries were prepared by immunoSEQ multiplex PCR; TCRdb keeps only in-frame clonotypes and omits some of them. The table records roughly 600,000 clones, 95% to 98% of them present only once. Naive CD8 populations comprised CD45RO-negative cells positively selected for CCR7, excluding terminally differentiated effector memory CD45RA+ cells. The sequencing input was naive CD8+ T cells sorted from blood. All receptors derive from a man aged 25 to 40 in good health.

The chain has TRBV28 and TRBJ2-2; D unclear. Per the germline V gene, CDR1 is MDHEN and CDR2 is SYDVKM. Trimming cost V 0 bases and J 1 base, with 6 bases left between them. The CDR3 contains 15 residues. For the CDR3, the DNA is TGTGCCAGCAGTTTATGGCCTGAGAACACCGGGGAGCTGTTTTTT. Protein: CASSLWPENTGELFF.

V is TRBV15 and J is TRBJ2-7, with no clear D. Germline CDR1 reads LNHNV; CDR2 reads YYDKDF (reference sequence). The CDR3 covers 13 residues. V lost 1 base and J lost 7, with 11 bases in between. CDR3 nucleotide sequence: TGTGCCACCAGCAGAGGAGACGGCTGGGAGCAGTACTTC. It translates to CATSRGDGWEQYF.

The chain links TRBV5-1 to TRBJ2-1; D not certain. V lost 4 bases, J lost 9 bases, and 8 bases lay in between. The germline gives CDR1 SGHRS, CDR2 YFSETQ. This CDR3 spans 11 amino acids. The CDR3 DNA follows: TGCGCCAGCAGCCAAAGCACTGAGCAGTTCTTC. Translated, it gives CASSQSTEQFF.

The chain is built from TRBV5-1 and TRBJ2-7; 10 bases agree with TRBD2. In germline, CDR1 is SGHRS, CDR2 YFSETQ. The trim removed 4 bases at V and 3 bases at J, leaving 7 bases unmatched. The CDR3 is 15 amino acids. This chain's CDR3 is CASSPGPSGSYEQYF. In DNA form, the CDR3 reads TGCGCCAGCAGCCCGGGGCCTAGCGGGAGCTACGAGCAGTACTTC.

The rearrangement joins TRBV6-5 to TRBJ2-1, with D possibly matching TRBD2 (6 bases). The CDR3 totals 14 residues. With 6 bases removed from V and 4 bases from J, the gap between germline ends came to 13 bases. Germline values: CDR1 MNHEY, CDR2 SVGAGI. CDR3 loop: CASRTGLEYNEQFF. The CDR3, as DNA: TGTGCCAGCAGGACGGGACTGGAGTACAATGAGCAGTTCTTC.

V and J are TRBV6-5 and TRBJ1-1; maybe TRBD1 (6 bases). The germline V gene encodes CDR1 MNHEY and CDR2 SVGAGI. Trimming cost V 0 bases and J 2 bases, with 10 bases left between them. This CDR3 is 15 amino acids long. The CDR3 reads CASSYSTGYNTEAFF. The CDR3 DNA follows: TGTGCCAGCAGTTACTCAACAGGGTACAACACTGAAGCTTTCTTT.

The gene calls are TRBV9 and TRBJ1-2; TRBD1 is a possible D gene (5 bases). The CDR3 extends over 18 amino acids. The germline V and J ends were trimmed by 4 bases and 1 base, with 23 bases remaining between them. Germline loops: CDR1 SGDLS, CDR2 YYNGEE. The CDR3 sequence is CASSSRDERTRINYGYTF. The CDR3 coding sequence is TGTGCCAGCAGCTCCCGGGACGAACGCACCCGGATTAACTATGGCTACACCTTC.

The chain has TRBV7-6 and TRBJ2-6; possible D gene TRBD2, 5 bases. The CDR3 runs to 16 residues. Per the germline V gene, CDR1 is SGHVS and CDR2 is FNYEAQ. Trimming shortened V by 0 bases and J by 10 bases, and 16 bases separated the two germline ends. The CDR3 protein is CASSLASRTPGNVLTF. DNA for the CDR3: TGTGCCAGCAGCTTAGCGTCTAGGACCCCGGGGAACGTCCTGACTTTC. The whole variable domain, filled in from reference TRBV7-6 and TRBJ2-6, reads GAGVSQSPRYKVTKRGQDVALRCDPISGHVSLYWYRQALGQGPEFLTYFNYEAQQDKSGLPNDRFSAERPEGSISTLTIQRTEQRDSAMYRCASSLASRTPGNVLTFGAGSRLTVL.

The chain has TRBV9 and TRBJ2-6; TRBD1 is a possible D gene (6 bases). V was trimmed by 3 bases and J by 4 bases, leaving 11 bases between them. Germline V CDR1 and CDR2: SGDLS, YYNGEE. The CDR3 loop spans 15 amino acids. DNA for the CDR3: TGTGCCAGCAGCGCCCAGGGGAGAGGGGCCAACGTCCTGACTTTC. This translates into CASSAQGRGANVLTF. The whole variable domain, remainder taken from reference TRBV9 and TRBJ2-6, is DSGVTQTPKHLITATGQRVTLRCSPRSGDLSVYWYQQSLDQGLQFLIQYYNGEERAKGNILERFSAQQFPDLHSELNLSSLELGDSALYFCASSAQGRGANVLTFGAGSRLTVL.

The rearrangement joins TRBV4-3 to TRBJ2-3; unclear D gene. CDR1 and CDR2 (germline): LGHNA, YSLEER. The CDR3 covers 14 residues. V was cut by 7 bases and J by 1 base, with 12 bases left in between. The CDR3, as DNA: TGCGCCAGCACTCCTTCTGCCGGCACAGATACGCAGTATTTT. It translates to CASTPSAGTDTQYF.

Only one count was recorded for this clone. The V gene is TRBV5-6, the J gene TRBJ2-7; maybe TRBD1 (5 bases). Germline lookup yields CDR1 SGHDT and CDR2 YYEEEE. Deletions cut 4 bases from V and 2 bases from J, with 13 bases between. The CDR3 is made up of 14 amino acids. The CDR3 DNA sequence: TGTGCCAGCAGCCGGAGCTCCAGGGCCTACGAGCAGTACTTC. It specifies CASSRSSRAYEQYF. The full variable domain, its missing parts supplied by reference TRBV5-6 and TRBJ2-7, is DAGVTQSPTHLIKTRGQQVTLRCSPKSGHDTVSWYQQALGQGPQFIFQYYEEEERQRGNFPDRFSGHQFPNYSSELNVNALLLGDSALYLCASSRSSRAYEQYFGPGTRLTVT.

The chain is built from TRBV27 and TRBJ2-3; D may be TRBD2 (5 bases). The CDR3 runs to 13 residues. Trimming removed 7 bases from V and 1 base from J, with 9 bases in between. Germline V gene sequence: CDR1 MNHEY, CDR2 SMNVEV (reference sequence). The CDR3 is CASKELGTDTQYF. The CDR3 nucleotides are TGTGCCAGCAAGGAACTAGGCACAGATACGCAGTATTTT.

This chain connects TRBV4-3 to TRBJ1-5, with TRBD1 as a possible D gene (5 bases). Germline-derived CDR1 and CDR2 are LGHNA and YSLEER. The CDR3 has 15 residues. Trimming cost V 1 base and J 3 bases, with 10 bases left between them. The CDR3 reads CASSQGTLDNQPQHF. The DNA for the CDR3 is TGCGCCAGCAGCCAAGGGACACTAGACAATCAGCCCCAGCATTTT.

This chain joins TRBV7-9 and TRBJ2-3, with 7 bases matching TRBD1. Unmatched junction bases numbered 15, after V lost 6 bases and J lost 6 bases. The germline V gene encodes CDR1 SEHNR and CDR2 FQNEAQ (reference sequence). The CDR3 extends over 16 amino acids. CDR3 nucleotide sequence: TGTGCCAGCAGATCTTCCGCCAGACAGGGATGGGATACGCAGTATTTT. Translated, it gives CASRSSARQGWDTQYF.

The rearrangement uses TRBV6-6 and TRBJ2-1, with D tentatively TRBD1 or TRBD2 (7 bases each). Germline V gene sequence: CDR1 MNHNY, CDR2 SVGAGI (reference sequence). V was pared by 5 bases and J by 0 bases, with 14 bases between. The CDR3 length is 16 residues. CDR3 nucleotide sequence: TGTGCCAGCAGTCAGGGGGGGGGAAGCTCCTACAATGAGCAGTTCTTC. Protein sequence: CASSQGGGSSYNEQFF.

To note about this clone: The same CDR3 can be traced to other DNA sequences in this sample. V and J are TRBV4-3 and TRBJ2-2, with D uncertain. Trimming took off 0 bases at V and 1 base at J, with 3 bases between the two ends. CDR1 and CDR2 from the germline V gene are LGHNA and YSLEER. The CDR3 contains 14 residues. CDR3 nucleotides: TGCGCCAGCAGCCAAGATCGGAACACCGGGGAGCTGTTTTTT. Translating it yields CASSQDRNTGELFF.

V and J are TRBV27 and TRBJ2-7, with 7 positions matching TRBD1. V trimming: 5 bases; J trimming: 2 bases; junction bases outside the gene matches: 9. The germline CDR1 and CDR2 sequences are MNHEY and SMNVEV (reference sequence). The CDR3 covers 15 residues. CDR3: CASSPRQGTPYEQYF. The CDR3 bases are TGTGCCAGCAGTCCGCGACAGGGCACACCCTACGAGCAGTACTTC.

The chain uses TRBV27 and TRBJ2-7; 8 nucleotides match TRBD2. The CDR3 has 14 residues. Germline V lookup: CDR1 MNHEY, CDR2 SMNVEV (reference sequence). Unmatched junction bases numbered 7, after V lost 5 bases and J lost 4 bases. This chain's CDR3 is CASSPGTRWYEQYF. Here the CDR3 DNA reads TGTGCCAGCAGTCCCGGGACTAGGTGGTACGAGCAGTACTTC.

The CDR3 DNA reads TGTGCCAGCAGACTCGACAGGGCGGGTGAAAAACTGTTTTTT. It specifies CASRLDRAGEKLFF. The V call is TRBV7-9, the J call TRBJ1-4; TRBD1 matches 7 bases. Trimming took 6 bases from V and 7 from J; bases not matched to a gene: 8. The CDR3 has 14 residues. CDR1 and CDR2 (germline): SEHNR, FQNEAQ (reference sequence).

The chain carries TRBV13 and TRBJ1-2; the match to TRBD1 covers 9 bases. The CDR3 covers 14 residues. Germline values: CDR1 PRHDT, CDR2 FYEKMQ (reference sequence). J was trimmed by 8 bases and V by 6 bases; bases with no gene match: 10. The CDR3 bases are TGTGCCAGCAGTTACCATACAGGGGGCTGGGGCTACACCTTC. It is translated as CASSYHTGGWGYTF.

V and J are TRBV11-2 and TRBJ2-7, with D perhaps matching TRBD2 (6 bases). The CDR3 is 15 amino acids. Trimming removed 0 bases at V and 2 bases at J, with 11 bases between. Germline V gene sequence: CDR1 SGHAT, CDR2 FQNNGV. The CDR3 region is CASSLEGGPAYEQYF. The CDR3, as DNA: TGTGCCAGCAGCTTAGAAGGAGGGCCGGCCTACGAGCAGTACTTC.

The rearrangement links TRBV28 to TRBJ2-2; 8 bases are a match to TRBD2. The CDR3 consists of 15 residues. J was trimmed by 4 bases and V by 2 bases; bases with no gene match: 3. Germline lookup yields CDR1 MDHEN and CDR2 SYDVKM. In nucleotides, the CDR3 is TGTGCCAGCAGTTTAGGGCTAGCGGGCACCGGGGAGCTGTTTTTT. This codes for CASSLGLAGTGELFF.

The V gene is TRBV6-1, the J gene TRBJ2-7; D may be TRBD1 (6 bases). This CDR3 region has 14 residues. V was shortened by 2 bases and J by 4 bases, with 12 bases between the two germline ends. The V gene's germline CDR1 is MNHNS and CDR2 SASEGT. CDR3: CASSESGAPYEQYF. The CDR3 bases are TGTGCCAGCAGTGAATCAGGGGCGCCTTACGAGCAGTACTTC.

J is TRBJ1-2 and V is TRBV9; 8 bases line up with TRBD1. The CDR3 has 13 amino acids. After removal of 3 bases from V and 8 bases from J, the junction contained 6 bases not matched to a gene. Germline V lookup: CDR1 SGDLS, CDR2 YYNGEE. The CDR3 protein is CASSAGTGRGYTF. The CDR3 DNA follows: TGTGCCAGCAGCGCCGGGACAGGCAGGGGCTACACCTTC.

The count of this clone is one. The rearrangement joins TRBV28 to TRBJ2-1; 9 bases fit TRBD2. Trimming took 2 bases from V and 9 from J; bases not matched to a gene: 11. The CDR3 has 16 amino acids. CDR1 is MDHEN, CDR2 SYDVKM, per germline. The CDR3 loop is CASSLELAGSFSEQFF. CDR3 bases: TGTGCCAGCAGTTTAGAGCTAGCGGGATCCTTCAGTGAGCAGTTCTTC. The variable domain in full, with the rest retrieved from reference TRBV28 and TRBJ2-1, is DVKVTQSSRYLVKRTGEKVFLECVQDMDHENMFWYRQDPGLGLRLIYFSYDVKMKEKGDIPEGYSVSREKKERFSLILESASTNQTSMYLCASSLELAGSFSEQFFGPGTRLTVL.